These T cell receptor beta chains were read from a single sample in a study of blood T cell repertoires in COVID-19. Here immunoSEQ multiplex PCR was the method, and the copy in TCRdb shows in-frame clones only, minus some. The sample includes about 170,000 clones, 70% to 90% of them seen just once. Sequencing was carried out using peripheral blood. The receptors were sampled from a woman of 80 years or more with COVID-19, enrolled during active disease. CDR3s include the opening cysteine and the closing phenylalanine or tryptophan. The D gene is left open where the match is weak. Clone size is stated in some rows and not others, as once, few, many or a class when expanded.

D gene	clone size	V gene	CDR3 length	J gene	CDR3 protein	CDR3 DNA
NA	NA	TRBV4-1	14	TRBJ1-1	CASSQREGGTEAFF	TGCGCCAGCAGCCAAAGAGAGGGGGGGACTGAAGCTTTCTTT
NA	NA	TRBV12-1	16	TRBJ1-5	CASSFPGLTSNQPQHF	TGTGCCAGCAGCTTCCCGGGACTGACTAGCAATCAGCCCCAGCATTTT
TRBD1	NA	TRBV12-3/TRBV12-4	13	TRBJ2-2	CASSLGTAGELFF	TGTGCCAGCAGTCTGGGGACAGCCGGGGAGCTGTTTTTT
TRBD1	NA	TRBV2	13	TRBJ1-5	CASSSTGGQPQHF	TGTGCCAGCAGTTCTACAGGGGGTCAGCCCCAGCATTTT
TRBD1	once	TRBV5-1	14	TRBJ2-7	CASSWTGSSYEQYF	TGCGCCAGCAGCTGGACAGGGTCCTCCTACGAGCAGTACTTC
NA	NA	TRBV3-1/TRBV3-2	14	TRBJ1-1	CASSQVGSNTEAFF	TGTGCCAGCAGCCAGGTGGGCAGTAACACTGAAGCTTTCTTT
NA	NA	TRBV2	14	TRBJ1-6	CASSGRDFSSPLHF	TGTGCCAGCAGTGGTAGGGACTTTAGCTCACCCCTCCACTTT
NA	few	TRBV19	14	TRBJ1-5	CASSSGQFNQPQHF	TGTGCCAGTAGTAGTGGGCAGTTCAATCAGCCCCAGCATTTT
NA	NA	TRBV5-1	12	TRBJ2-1	CASSPAQGEQFF	TGCGCCAGCAGCCCGGCACAGGGCGAGCAGTTCTTC
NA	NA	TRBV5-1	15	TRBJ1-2	CASSLVSGGNYGYTF	TGCGCCAGCAGCTTGGTTTCGGGGGGCAACTATGGCTACACCTTC
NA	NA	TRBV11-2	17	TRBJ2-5	CASSLDSGGATQETQYF	TGTGCCAGCAGCTTAGATTCCGGGGGAGCCACCCAAGAGACCCAGTACTTC
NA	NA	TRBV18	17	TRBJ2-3	CASSLMATSGGSDTQYF	TGTGCCAGCTCACTCATGGCTACTAGTGGCGGGTCAGATACGCAGTATTTT
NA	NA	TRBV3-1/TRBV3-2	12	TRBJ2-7	CASQRAGYEQYF	TGTGCCAGCCAAAGGGCGGGCTACGAGCAGTACTTC
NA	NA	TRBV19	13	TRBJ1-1	CASQDRPNTEAFF	TGTGCCAGCCAAGACAGGCCGAACACTGAAGCTTTCTTT
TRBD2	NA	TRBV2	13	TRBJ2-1	CASSAQGLNEQFF	TGTGCCAGCAGTGCCCAGGGACTAAATGAGCAGTTCTTC
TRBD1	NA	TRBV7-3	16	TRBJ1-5	CASSPTGQGVSQPQHF	TGTGCCAGCAGCCCCACGGGACAGGGTGTGAGTCAGCCCCAGCATTTT
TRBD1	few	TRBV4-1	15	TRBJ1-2	CASSPGTGLNYGYTF	TGCGCCAGCAGCCCGGGGACAGGTCTTAACTATGGCTACACCTTC
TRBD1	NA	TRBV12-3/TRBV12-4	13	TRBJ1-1	CASSGQGNTEAFF	TGTGCCAGCAGTGGACAGGGGAACACTGAAGCTTTCTTT
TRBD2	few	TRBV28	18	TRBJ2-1	CASSGGSTSGSSRNEQFF	TGTGCCAGCAGTGGGGGAAGTACTAGCGGGTCATCTCGCAATGAGCAGTTCTTC
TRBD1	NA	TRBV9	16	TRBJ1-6	CASSAGNDRENSPLHF	TGTGCCAGCAGCGCGGGGAACGACAGGGAAAATTCACCCCTCCACTTT
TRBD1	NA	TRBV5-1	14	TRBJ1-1	CASKGQGAPTEAFF	TGCGCCAGCAAGGGACAGGGGGCGCCCACTGAAGCTTTCTTT
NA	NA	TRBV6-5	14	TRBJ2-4	CASSYRGALDIQYF	TGTGCCAGCAGTTACCGGGGGGCCCTGGACATTCAGTACTTC
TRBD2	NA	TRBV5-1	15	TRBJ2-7	CASSGVSGEPYEQYF	TGCGCCAGCAGCGGCGTGAGCGGGGAACCCTACGAGCAGTACTTC
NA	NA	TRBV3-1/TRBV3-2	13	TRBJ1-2	CASSLGDSYGYTF	TGTGCCAGCAGCCTCGGGGATAGCTATGGCTACACCTTC
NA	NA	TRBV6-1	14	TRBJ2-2	CASSEVADTGELFF	TGTGCCAGCAGTGAAGTCGCAGACACCGGGGAGCTGTTTTTT
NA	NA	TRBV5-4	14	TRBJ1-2	CASSLLQANYGYTF	TGTGCCAGCAGCTTATTGCAGGCTAACTATGGCTACACCTTC
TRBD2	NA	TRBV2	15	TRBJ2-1	CAGDSGRPSYNEQFF	TGTGCCGGGGATAGCGGGAGGCCCTCCTACAATGAGCAGTTCTTC
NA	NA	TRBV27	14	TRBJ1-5	CASSFGWGVGPQHF	TGTGCCAGCAGTTTCGGCTGGGGGGTAGGGCCCCAGCATTTT
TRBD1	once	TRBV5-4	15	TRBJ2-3	CASSPGTGIPDTQYF	TGTGCCAGCAGCCCCGGGACAGGGATCCCCGATACGCAGTATTTT
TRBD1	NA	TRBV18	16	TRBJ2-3	CASSSQGQGITDTQYF	TGTGCCAGCTCATCACAAGGACAGGGCATAACAGATACGCAGTATTTT
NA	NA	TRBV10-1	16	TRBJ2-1	CASSPPPSIDYNEQFF	TGCGCCAGCAGTCCCCCTCCTTCTATTGATTACAATGAGCAGTTCTTC
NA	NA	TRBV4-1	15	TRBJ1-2	CASSQVGRANYGYTF	TGCGCCAGCAGCCAAGTAGGCAGGGCTAACTATGGCTACACCTTC
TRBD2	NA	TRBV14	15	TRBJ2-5	CASSQVLAGVETQYF	TGTGCCAGCAGCCAAGTTCTAGCGGGGGTGGAGACCCAGTACTTC
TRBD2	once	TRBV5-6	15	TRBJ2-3	CASSFAGGATDTQYF	TGTGCCAGCAGCTTTGCGGGAGGTGCCACAGATACGCAGTATTTT
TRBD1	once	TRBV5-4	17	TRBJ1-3	CASSLVGTGTSGNTIYF	TGTGCCAGCAGCTTGGTTGGGACAGGGACCTCTGGAAACACCATATATTTT
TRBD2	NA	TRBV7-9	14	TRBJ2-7	CASSRTGLAGEQYF	TGTGCCAGCAGCCGGACGGGACTAGCGGGCGAGCAGTACTTC
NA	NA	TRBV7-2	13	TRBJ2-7	CASKGGTSYEQYF	TGTGCCAGCAAGGGCGGGACCTCCTACGAGCAGTACTTC
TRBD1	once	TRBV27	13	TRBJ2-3	CASQQGIGDTQYF	TGTGCCAGCCAACAGGGGATTGGAGATACGCAGTATTTT
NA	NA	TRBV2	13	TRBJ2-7	CASNEQTTYEQYF	TGTGCCAGCAACGAACAGACAACCTACGAGCAGTACTTC
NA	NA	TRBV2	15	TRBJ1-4	CASSGSRQLNEKLFF	TGTGCCAGCAGTGGATCTCGACAGTTAAATGAAAAACTGTTTTTT
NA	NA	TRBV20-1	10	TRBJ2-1	CSARLSEQFF	TGCAGTGCTCGCCTTAGCGAGCAGTTCTTC
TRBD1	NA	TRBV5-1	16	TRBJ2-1	CASSSGGTGPYNEQFF	TGCGCCAGCAGCTCGGGCGGGACAGGGCCCTACAATGAGCAGTTCTTC
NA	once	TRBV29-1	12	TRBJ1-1	CSVIQGRTEAFF	TGCAGCGTTATACAGGGCCGGACTGAAGCTTTCTTT
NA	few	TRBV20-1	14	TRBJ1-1	CSASSSTGRDEAFF	TGCAGTGCTAGTAGCAGTACGGGCCGGGATGAAGCTTTCTTT
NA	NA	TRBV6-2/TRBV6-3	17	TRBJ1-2	CASSYYRDVIANYGYTF	TGTGCCAGCAGTTACTACAGGGACGTAATTGCTAACTATGGCTACACCTTC
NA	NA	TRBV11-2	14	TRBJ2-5	CASSSQVVQETQYF	TGTGCCAGCAGCTCACAGGTTGTTCAAGAGACCCAGTACTTC
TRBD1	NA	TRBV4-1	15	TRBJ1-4	CASSRDRGTNEKLFF	TGCGCCAGCAGCCGAGACAGGGGAACTAATGAAAAACTGTTTTTT